These 27 T cell receptor beta chains were sequenced from one sample in a study of blood T cell repertoires in COVID-19. Data came from immunoSEQ multiplex PCR; TCRdb stores just in-frame clones and leaves some out. The top ten hold 8% to 13% of the sample, which has approximately 260,000 clones, approximately 83% seen once. Sequencing used peripheral blood. The receptor set was obtained from a woman in her 70s with acute or convalescent COVID-19.

The gene calls are TRBV19 and TRBJ1-2; 7 bases match TRBD1. CDR3 length equals 13 residues. Germline CDR1 reads LNHDA; CDR2 reads SQIVND (reference sequence). The ends lost 4 bases at V and 8 bases at J; junction bases unmatched: 7. DNA for the CDR3: TGTGCCAGTAGTAAGGGACAGTTCTGGGGCTACACCTTC. Translation gives CASSKGQFWGYTF.

The rearrangement uses TRBV7-2 and TRBJ1-5; D is possibly TRBD1 (6 bases). The CDR3 runs 13 residues. V lost 5 bases to trimming and J lost 7 bases, with 12 bases between them. Germline V gives CDR1 SGHTA, CDR2 FQGNSA. DNA for the CDR3: TGTGCCAGCAGCCCACAGGGAGGGCAGCCCCAGCATTTT. The encoded protein is CASSPQGGQPQHF.

The J gene is TRBJ1-4, the V gene TRBV12-3 or TRBV12-4, with a weak D call TRBD1 (5 bases). CDR3 length: 13 amino acids. Deletions cut 6 bases from V and 8 bases from J, with 13 bases between. DNA for the CDR3: TGTGCCAGCAGGGGGGGTATGTGGGAAAAACTGTTTTTT. This codes for CASRGGMWEKLFF.

Concerning this clone itself: The junction departs from germline at one end; a sequencing error may be responsible. The rearrangement uses TRBV5-1 and TRBJ2-3, with 9 bases aligning to TRBD2. Germline CDR1 and CDR2: SGHRS and YFSETQ. This CDR3 has 14 residues. The CDR3 sequence is CASSPGTSIDTQYF. The CDR3 nucleotides read TGCGCCAGCAGCCCCGGGACTAGCATAGATACGCAGTATTTT.

The V call is TRBV6-2 or TRBV6-3, the J call TRBJ2-4; TRBD1 matches 7 bases. With V trimmed by 2 bases and J by 5 bases, 3 bases remained unmatched. This CDR3 has 14 residues. Germline CDR1 MNHEY, CDR2 SVGEGT. CDR3 in DNA: TGTGCCAGCAGTTACCGGGACAGAGAAAACATTCAGTACTTC. Translating it yields CASSYRDRENIQYF.

The chain links TRBV2 to TRBJ2-5; possibly TRBD2 for D (6 bases). The V end lost 7 bases, the J end lost 4 bases, and 19 bases lay between the germline ends. Germline lookup yields CDR1 SNHLY and CDR2 FYNNEI. The CDR3 extends over 15 amino acids. The CDR3 bases are TGTGCCAGCATGGGGCGGGGCACGAATACAGAGACCCAGTACTTC. Its translation is CASMGRGTNTETQYF.

V is TRBV5-6 and J is TRBJ2-4; D is unresolved. The germline V gene encodes CDR1 SGHDT and CDR2 YYEEEE. Trimming removed 1 base from V and 0 bases from J, with 5 bases in between. The CDR3 loop spans 14 amino acids. Here the CDR3 reads CASSLLLAKNIQYF. The CDR3 coding sequence is TGTGCCAGCAGCTTGCTTTTAGCCAAAAACATTCAGTACTTC.

The chain uses TRBV9 and TRBJ2-5; weak D call: TRBD2 (5 bases). Between the trimmed V and J ends, which lost 9 bases and 3 bases, there was a span of 15 bases. There are 13 residues in the CDR3. Germline assignment: CDR1 SGDLS and CDR2 YYNGEE. This CDR3 reads CATGRGPEETQYF. The CDR3, as DNA: TGTGCCACTGGACGGGGTCCGGAAGAGACCCAGTACTTC.

The V call is TRBV6-5, the J call TRBJ2-3, with D hard to call. Germline-derived CDR1 and CDR2 are MNHEY and SVGAGI. This CDR3 is built from 14 residues. Trimming took 8 bases from V and 0 from J, leaving 12 bases between them. The CDR3 DNA follows: TGTGCCAGCCGCCGGCCGACTAGCACAGATACGCAGTATTTT. Translating it yields CASRRPTSTDTQYF.

The V call is TRBV2, the J call TRBJ2-7; 8 bases agree with TRBD1. V lost 5 bases, J lost 1 base, and 7 bases stayed unmatched. This CDR3 spans 15 amino acids. From germline, CDR1 is SNHLY and CDR2 FYNNEI. This chain's CDR3 is CASSLWTGSSYEQYF. CDR3 coding DNA: TGTGCCAGCAGTCTGTGGACAGGGTCATCCTACGAGCAGTACTTC.

This sequence joins TRBV11-2 and TRBJ2-3; 15 positions agree with TRBD2. V was clipped by 2 bases and J by 8 bases; unmatched bases: 8. This CDR3 spans 17 amino acids. Germline V gene data show CDR1 as SGHAT and CDR2 as FQNNGV. This CDR3 is CASSLPGLAGGLSTQYF. The DNA of the CDR3 is TGTGCCAGCAGCTTACCAGGACTAGCGGGGGGGTTAAGTACGCAGTATTTT.

The J gene is TRBJ1-2, the V gene TRBV18; D is ambiguous. Trimming stripped 3 bases from V and 3 bases from J, with 14 bases between. The CDR3 has 15 amino acids. Germline loops: CDR1 KGHSH, CDR2 LQKENI. The CDR3 DNA sequence: TGTGCCAGCTCACCGCCGGTAGGCGCGGACTATGGCTACACCTTC. Its protein is CASSPPVGADYGYTF.

The chain carries TRBV6-5 and TRBJ1-2, with a weak D call TRBD1 (5 bases). V was pared by 2 bases and J by 3 bases, with 10 bases between. The CDR3 has 14 amino acids. The germline V gene has CDR1 MNHEY and CDR2 SVGAGI. The CDR3 sequence is CASSYVGGDYGYTF. CDR3 sequence (DNA): TGTGCCAGCAGTTACGTCGGGGGAGACTATGGCTACACCTTC.

V usage is TRBV10-3 and J usage is TRBJ1-4, with unresolved D. The CDR3 consists of 18 residues. V lost 3 bases and J 0 bases, leaving 17 bases between the germline ends. Germline V gives CDR1 ENHRY, CDR2 SYGVKD. In DNA form, the CDR3 reads TGTGCCATCAGTGACAGCTCCTTAGCGGTTGCAACTAATGAAAAACTGTTTTTT. It is translated as CAISDSSLAVATNEKLFF.

This rearrangement joins TRBV7-9 to TRBJ1-3, with no clear D. The CDR3 is made up of 17 amino acids. The ends were cut back, 5 bases at V and 0 bases at J, with 17 bases in the middle. The germline gives CDR1 SEHNR, CDR2 FQNEAQ (reference sequence). The CDR3: CASSPSLGRDSGNTIYF. As DNA, the CDR3 is TGTGCCAGCAGCCCCTCCCTGGGCAGAGACTCTGGAAACACCATATATTTT.

V and J are TRBV29-1 and TRBJ2-3, with TRBD2 matching over 11 bases. V lost 7 bases, J lost 14 bases, and 14 bases stayed unmatched. Per germline, CDR1 SQVTM and CDR2 ANQGSEA. The CDR3 contains 13 residues. Here the CDR3 DNA reads TGCAGCGCTATAGGACTAGCGGGCGCCCGGGGGTATTTT. Protein product: CSAIGLAGARGYF.

The chain employs TRBV2 and TRBJ2-7, with 11 bases matching TRBD2. The germline V gene has CDR1 SNHLY and CDR2 FYNNEI. This CDR3 is built from 14 residues. After removal of 5 bases from V and 2 bases from J, the junction contained 2 bases not matched to a gene. The CDR3 DNA is TGTGCCAGCAGTCTAGCGGGGGGCCCCTACGAGCAGTACTTC. Translation: CASSLAGGPYEQYF. The full variable domain, completed using reference TRBV2 and TRBJ2-7, is EPEVTQTPSHQVTQMGQEVILRCVPISNHLYFYWYRQILGQKVEFLVSFYNNEISEKSEIFDDQFSVERPDGSNFTLKIRSTKLEDSAMYFCASSLAGGPYEQYFGPGTRLTVT.

CDR3 amino acids: CASPRGTEAFF. The CDR3 region has the DNA TGTGCCAGCCCCAGAGGAACTGAAGCTTTCTTT. This rearrangement joins TRBV25-1 to TRBJ1-1; D is unresolved. Germline CDR1 MGHDK, CDR2 SYGVNS. CDR3 length: 11 residues. The V gene lost 8 bases and the J gene lost 5 bases, with 9 bases spanning the gap.

The chain recombines TRBV2 with TRBJ1-2, with 10 nucleotides matching TRBD1. Trimming removed 7 bases from V and 4 bases from J; junction bases left unmatched: 3. Germline CDR1 and CDR2: SNHLY and FYNNEI. This CDR3 contains 13 residues. CDR3 loop: CASIDRGPYGYTF. The CDR3 bases are TGTGCCAGCATAGACAGGGGGCCCTATGGCTACACCTTC.

Turning to this clone: This sample includes further DNA sequences coding for the same CDR3. V is TRBV5-1 and J is TRBJ2-2; a weak D match, TRBD1 (6 bases). The CDR3 is made up of 14 amino acids. Germline loops: CDR1 SGHRS, CDR2 YFSETQ. V dropped 0 bases and J dropped 5 bases, with 8 bases sitting between them. Here the CDR3 DNA reads TGCGCCAGCAGCTTGGCTACAGGGACCGGGGAGCTGTTTTTT. Its translation: CASSLATGTGELFF.

The gene calls are TRBV2 and TRBJ2-5; 8 bases line up with TRBD1. The germline gives CDR1 SNHLY, CDR2 FYNNEI. The V gene end was trimmed by 2 bases and the J gene end by 3 bases; junction bases not matched to a gene: 2. This CDR3 is 14 amino acids long. CDR3 nucleotide sequence: TGTGCCAGCAGTGAATGGACAGGGAAAGAGACCCAGTACTTC. Protein: CASSEWTGKETQYF. Full variable domain (missing parts from reference TRBV2 and TRBJ2-5): EPEVTQTPSHQVTQMGQEVILRCVPISNHLYFYWYRQILGQKVEFLVSFYNNEISEKSEIFDDQFSVERPDGSNFTLKIRSTKLEDSAMYFCASSEWTGKETQYFGPGTRLLVL.

This clone was counted a few times. The chain combines TRBV27 with TRBJ2-5, with 7 bases matching TRBD1. CDR1 and CDR2 from the germline V gene are MNHEY and SMNVEV (reference sequence). With 4 bases clipped from V and 4 bases from J, the junction kept 12 bases outside the gene matches. The CDR3 spans 16 residues. The CDR3 region has the DNA TGTGCCAGCAGTTATCCTCCAGACAGGGCAGGAGAGACCCAGTACTTC. This translates into CASSYPPDRAGETQYF.

The V and J genes are TRBV7-6 and TRBJ1-6; 9 bases fit TRBD1. The CDR3 runs 16 residues. V lost 3 bases, J lost 10 bases, and 10 bases stayed unmatched. CDR1 and CDR2 (germline): SGHVS, FNYEAQ. The CDR3, as DNA: TGTGCCAGCAGCTTCTCCACCGGGACAGGGAAATCACCCCTCCACTTT. It specifies CASSFSTGTGKSPLHF.

This clone was seen a single time. The rearrangement joins TRBV5-5 to TRBJ1-4; 7 bases line up with TRBD1. This CDR3 has 15 amino acids. Trimming took 3 bases from V and 3 from J; bases not matched to a gene: 5. Germline CDR1 SGHKS, CDR2 YYEKEE (reference sequence). CDR3 in DNA: TGTGCCAGCAGCTCAACAGGGGCATCTAATGAAAAACTGTTTTTT. This sequence encodes CASSSTGASNEKLFF. The entire variable domain, with the rest obtained from reference TRBV5-5 and TRBJ1-4, is as follows: DAGVTQSPTHLIKTRGQQVTLRCSPISGHKSVSWYQQVLGQGPQFIFQYYEKEERGRGNFPDRFSARQFPNYSSELNVNALLLGDSALYLCASSSTGASNEKLFFGSGTQLSVL.

CDR3 sequence reads: CASSFGGNYGYTF. The CDR3 bases are TGTGCCAGCAGCTTCGGGGGGAACTATGGCTACACCTTC. The V and J genes are TRBV7-9 and TRBJ1-2; D possibly corresponds to TRBD1 (5 bases). V lost 3 bases, J lost 2 bases, and 7 bases lay in between. Germline CDR1 is SEHNR and CDR2 is FQNEAQ (reference sequence). CDR3 length: 13 residues.

This sequence joins TRBV20-1 and TRBJ2-2, with 10 nucleotides matching TRBD2. Germline CDR1 DFQATT, CDR2 SNEGSKA (reference sequence). Trimming cost V 3 bases and J 4 bases; bases outside gene matches: 8. The CDR3 covers 16 residues. The chain's CDR3 is CSASQGSGGFTGELFF. CDR3 sequence (DNA): TGCAGTGCTAGTCAGGGTAGCGGGGGGTTCACCGGGGAGCTGTTTTTT.

A note on this clone: One end of the junction varies from germline; a read error may be responsible. The genes are TRBV14 and TRBJ1-2; D is undetermined. There are 12 residues in the CDR3. CDR1 SGHDN and CDR2 FVKESK come from the germline V gene. Here the CDR3 DNA reads TGTGCCAGCAGCCCCCCTGTGGTACAGCACGCCTTC. This encodes CASSPPVVQHAF.